Listed below are T cell receptor beta chains from one sample, sequenced in a study of T cells in Graves' hyperthyroidism and ophthalmopathy. TCRdb re-derived calls from the multiplex PCR reads in MiXCR, one entry per CDR3 protein. Of about 350,000 distinct CDR3 sequences listed, around 14% are singletons. The sample comprised blood. All receptors come from a woman aged 30 to 39 with Graves' hyperthyroidism. CDR3s include the opening cysteine and the closing phenylalanine or tryptophan. A D gene is named only where the DNA matches it firmly.

V gene: TRBV4-3
J gene: TRBJ2-1
D gene: TRBD2
CDR3 protein: CASSQDLTSGPQQFF

V gene: TRBV20-1
J gene: TRBJ2-3
D gene: TRBD2
CDR3 protein: CSAPTGTSGTDTQYF

V gene: TRBV4-3
J gene: TRBJ2-7
D gene: -
CDR3 protein: CASSQARGTHEQYF

V gene: TRBV6-1
J gene: TRBJ2-7
D gene: -
CDR3 protein: CASVDLYGQYF

V gene: TRBV11-2
J gene: TRBJ2-7
D gene: -
CDR3 protein: CASSPGRGGKTYEQYF

V gene: TRBV27
J gene: TRBJ1-1
D gene: -
CDR3 protein: CASLLSEWGTEAFF

V gene: TRBV7-2
J gene: TRBJ1-1
D gene: -
CDR3 protein: CASSLTSTARNDEAFF

V gene: TRBV2
J gene: TRBJ2-7
D gene: TRBD1
CDR3 protein: CASSGPGQSYEQYF

V gene: TRBV6-5
J gene: TRBJ2-5
D gene: -
CDR3 protein: CASSYIRDSQETQYF

V gene: TRBV12-3/TRBV12-4
J gene: TRBJ2-1
D gene: TRBD2
CDR3 protein: CASSFSGTSGSGEQFF

V gene: TRBV12-3/TRBV12-4
J gene: TRBJ2-1
D gene: TRBD2
CDR3 protein: CASSLTSGKPTYNEQFF

V gene: TRBV2
J gene: TRBJ1-2
D gene: -
CDR3 protein: CASSQNRATNYGYTF

V gene: TRBV6-1
J gene: TRBJ2-4
D gene: TRBD2
CDR3 protein: CAITGRQKLAKNIQYF

V gene: TRBV6-6
J gene: TRBJ2-5
D gene: -
CDR3 protein: CASSYSILGQETQYF

V gene: TRBV3-1
J gene: TRBJ2-5
D gene: -
CDR3 protein: CASSQVPLTRYF

V gene: TRBV11-1
J gene: TRBJ2-5
D gene: TRBD2
CDR3 protein: CASSRGGAGQETQYF

V gene: TRBV14
J gene: TRBJ1-2
D gene: -
CDR3 protein: CASSQEYYGYTF